This entry lists 28 T cell receptor beta chains sequenced from one sample in a study of blood T cell repertoires in COVID-19. Profiling relied on immunoSEQ multiplex PCR, and the TCRdb table lists in-frame clones only, not all of them. This table holds 200,000 to 300,000 clones, 70% to 90% found once. Sequenced: PBMCs or T cells enriched from blood (not recorded which). The receptors come from a man aged 40-49 years who had recovered from COVID-19.

V usage is TRBV7-8 and J usage is TRBJ2-7, with D unclear. Trimming pared 4 bases from V and 5 bases from J, leaving 9 bases between. Germline V gene lookup returns CDR1 SGHVS and CDR2 FQNEAQ. CDR3 length: 12 amino acids. This chain's CDR3 is CASSYLTNEQYF. CDR3 bases: TGTGCCAGCAGCTACCTAACTAACGAGCAGTACTTC.

The genes are TRBV9 and TRBJ2-5; 12 bases map to TRBD1. V shed 0 bases, J shed 5 bases, and the junction held 11 bases outside the gene matches. The germline V gene has CDR1 SGDLS and CDR2 YYNGEE. This CDR3 has 18 amino acids. CDR3 nucleotides: TGTGCCAGCAGCGTAGGCCTCGGGACAGGGGGCGTACGGGAGACCCAGTACTTC. This translates into CASSVGLGTGGVRETQYF.

In its sample, this clone was seen many times. The chain joins TRBV6-5 to TRBJ1-3; no clear D. V dropped 5 bases and J dropped 9 bases, with 14 bases sitting between them. This CDR3 is built from 13 residues. Germline-derived CDR1 and CDR2 are MNHEY and SVGAGI. CDR3: CASSPPTRGTIYF. CDR3 bases: TGTGCCAGCAGTCCTCCTACTCGGGGCACCATATATTTT.

The chain is built from TRBV7-9 and TRBJ2-5, with a weak D call TRBD2 (5 bases). The CDR3 spans 14 residues. Germline V gene sequence: CDR1 SEHNR, CDR2 FQNEAQ (reference sequence). V was pared by 5 bases and J by 5 bases, with 15 bases between. The CDR3 region is CASSPAGLGETQYF. The DNA for the CDR3 is TGTGCCAGCAGCCCGGCGGGCCTAGGGGAGACCCAGTACTTC.

The rearrangement joins TRBV5-1 to TRBJ1-1; possible D gene TRBD1, 5 bases. In germline, CDR1 is SGHRS, CDR2 YFSETQ. The CDR3 is 12 amino acids. The V end was cut by 5 bases, the J end by 0 bases, with 5 bases between. CDR3 amino acids: CASRDMNTEAFF. Written as DNA, the CDR3 is TGCGCCAGCAGGGACATGAACACTGAAGCTTTCTTT.

V is TRBV7-9 and J is TRBJ2-7; 7 nucleotides line up with TRBD2. V lost 3 bases, J lost 0 bases, and 5 bases stayed unmatched. CDR1 and CDR2 from the germline V gene are SEHNR and FQNEAQ (reference sequence). CDR3 length: 15 residues. The CDR3 DNA follows: TGTGCCAGCAGCTTGCACGGGGGGAGCTCCTACGAGCAGTACTTC. Translation gives CASSLHGGSSYEQYF.

The chain couples TRBV5-1 to TRBJ2-1; 11 bases are a match to TRBD1. The CDR3 is 14 residues long. The germline V gene has CDR1 SGHRS and CDR2 YFSETQ. The V segment lost 5 bases and the J segment 6 bases; nucleotides outside the gene matches: 4. The CDR3 is CASRAGTGGNEQFF. The CDR3 bases are TGCGCCAGCAGAGCCGGGACAGGGGGCAATGAGCAGTTCTTC. Combining the CDR3 with reference TRBV5-1 and TRBJ2-1 gives the whole variable domain KAGVTQTPRYLIKTRGQQVTLSCSPISGHRSVSWYQQTPGQGLQFLFEYFSETQRNKGNFPGRFSGRQFSNSRSEMNVSTLELGDSALYLCASRAGTGGNEQFFGPGTRLTVL.

The chain uses TRBV12-3 or TRBV12-4 and TRBJ2-7, with 7 bases fitting TRBD1. The trim removed 7 bases at V and 2 bases at J, leaving 5 bases unmatched. The CDR3 consists of 13 residues. The CDR3 coding sequence is TGTGCCAGCAATAGACAGGGTGCCTACGAGCAGTACTTC. Protein product: CASNRQGAYEQYF.

V usage is TRBV4-3 and J usage is TRBJ1-4, with D unclear. V was pared by 0 bases and J by 7 bases, with 15 bases between. The CDR3 consists of 16 residues. Germline V CDR1 and CDR2: LGHNA, YSLEER. The DNA for the CDR3 is TGCGCCAGCAGCCAAGATTCAGGACTCTTCGGTGAAAAACTGTTTTTT. Translated, it gives CASSQDSGLFGEKLFF.

This sequence joins TRBV6-5 and TRBJ2-3, with 7 bases fitting TRBD1. This CDR3 is built from 12 residues. Germline lookup yields CDR1 MNHEY and CDR2 SVGAGI. The V and J ends lost 6 bases and 6 bases, in that order; junction bases with no gene match: 3. The CDR3 region has the DNA TGTGCCAGCAGGTTGACAGGGGATACGCAGTATTTT. Translation: CASRLTGDTQYF.

This chain uses TRBV5-6 with TRBJ2-3; 7 nucleotides match TRBD1. After removal of 4 bases from V and 8 bases from J, the junction contained 7 bases not matched to a gene. CDR1 and CDR2 (germline): SGHDT, YYEEEE. The CDR3 totals 13 residues. The CDR3 reads CASSPKQGTTQYF. Written as DNA, the CDR3 is TGTGCCAGCAGCCCCAAACAGGGGACTACGCAGTATTTT. The complete variable domain, with remaining parts taken from reference TRBV5-6 and TRBJ2-3, reads DAGVTQSPTHLIKTRGQQVTLRCSPKSGHDTVSWYQQALGQGPQFIFQYYEEEERQRGNFPDRFSGHQFPNYSSELNVNALLLGDSALYLCASSPKQGTTQYFGPGTRLTVL.

The V and J genes are TRBV30 and TRBJ2-3, with 8 bases that match TRBD2. This CDR3 has 14 residues. Germline V gene data show CDR1 as GTSNPN and CDR2 as SVGIG (reference sequence). V shed 5 bases, J shed 4 bases, and the junction held 8 bases outside the gene matches. The CDR3: CAWGSGGPADTQYF. For the CDR3, the DNA is TGTGCCTGGGGGAGCGGGGGCCCCGCAGATACGCAGTATTTT.

This sequence joins TRBV11-3 and TRBJ2-1; 8 bases agree with TRBD1. Germline V gives CDR1 SGHNT, CDR2 YENEEA. The CDR3 runs 15 residues. With 5 bases clipped from V and 1 base from J, the junction kept 4 bases outside the gene matches. The CDR3 region is CASSRTGGSYNEQFF. The CDR3 DNA reads as TGTGCCAGCAGCAGAACAGGGGGATCCTACAATGAGCAGTTCTTC.

The V and J genes are TRBV6-4 and TRBJ2-3, with a weak D call TRBD1 (5 bases). The V gene's germline CDR1 is MRHNA and CDR2 SNTAGT. Deletions cut 0 bases from V and 4 bases from J, with 8 bases between. This CDR3 region has 14 residues. The CDR3 spells CASSDSGAPDTQYF. CDR3 nucleotide sequence: TGTGCCAGCAGTGACTCTGGGGCCCCAGATACGCAGTATTTT.

The chain recombines TRBV6-2 or TRBV6-3 with TRBJ2-2; possible D gene TRBD1, 6 bases. Germline CDR1 is MNHEY and CDR2 is SVGEGT. The CDR3 has 14 amino acids. The V gene lost 6 bases and the J gene lost 5 bases, with 13 bases spanning the gap. CDR3 protein: CASSAGALTGELFF. The CDR3, as DNA: TGTGCCAGCAGCGCAGGGGCCCTAACCGGGGAGCTGTTTTTT.

DNA of the CDR3: TGCGCCAGCAGCTTCGGATACAGCTCCTACAATGAGCAGTTCTTC. It yields the protein CASSFGYSSYNEQFF. V gene TRBV5-1 combines with J gene TRBJ2-1; D is ambiguous. This CDR3 region has 15 residues. Germline CDR1 and CDR2: SGHRS and YFSETQ. With 2 bases removed from V and 0 bases from J, the gap between germline ends came to 9 bases.

This sequence joins TRBV19 and TRBJ2-2; 11 bases fit TRBD1. J was trimmed by 5 bases and V by 5 bases; bases with no gene match: 7. The CDR3 contains 16 residues. The germline gives CDR1 LNHDA, CDR2 SQIVND (reference sequence). The CDR3 DNA follows: TGTGCCAGTAGTCTTTCCGGGACAGGGGGTACCGGGGAGCTGTTTTTT. Amino acid sequence: CASSLSGTGGTGELFF.

The genes are TRBV7-9 and TRBJ2-1; 7 nucleotides align to TRBD2. CDR1 is SEHNR, CDR2 FQNEAQ, per germline (reference sequence). The CDR3 totals 17 residues. V shed 1 base, J shed 9 bases, and the junction held 15 bases outside the gene matches. CDR3 sequence reads: CASSLGNWRSGEGEQFF. Written as DNA, the CDR3 is TGTGCCAGCAGCTTAGGAAATTGGCGGTCGGGGGAGGGTGAGCAGTTCTTC.

This clone was seen just once. V is TRBV6-5 and J is TRBJ2-7, with 7 bases identical to TRBD2. Trimming at V came to 5 bases and at J to 4 bases, leaving 8 bases not matched to a gene. The germline V gene encodes CDR1 MNHEY and CDR2 SVGAGI. CDR3 size: 14 residues. The CDR3 sequence is CASSPKAGVYEQYF. CDR3 DNA sequence: TGTGCCAGCAGTCCGAAGGCGGGGGTATACGAGCAGTACTTC.

The chain recombines TRBV29-1 with TRBJ2-7; 8 bases fit TRBD1. Germline V gene sequence: CDR1 SQVTM, CDR2 ANQGSEA. The ends lost 7 bases at V and 3 bases at J; junction bases unmatched: 11. CDR3 length: 14 residues. The chain's CDR3 is CSAGGPGTGYEQYF. CDR3 bases: TGCAGCGCTGGGGGCCCCGGGACAGGCTACGAGCAGTACTTC.

This clone was counted ten times or more. This rearrangement joins TRBV7-9 to TRBJ1-2; possible D gene TRBD1, 5 bases. The CDR3 runs 11 residues. The ends were cut back, 5 bases at V and 14 bases at J, with 15 bases in the middle. Germline values: CDR1 SEHNR, CDR2 FQNEAQ (reference sequence). In nucleotides, the CDR3 is TGTGCCAGCAGCCCTTCCGACAGTGTAACCTTC. It translates to CASSPSDSVTF.

The rearrangement joins TRBV9 to TRBJ2-2, with TRBD1 as a possible D gene (6 bases). V shed 4 bases and J shed 0 bases, with 10 bases lying between them. The CDR3 covers 15 residues. The V gene's germline CDR1 is SGDLS and CDR2 YYNGEE. The CDR3 DNA reads TGTGCCAGCAGCTTTGGACAGACGAACACCGGGGAGCTGTTTTTT. Its translation: CASSFGQTNTGELFF.

The V and J genes are TRBV5-1 and TRBJ1-1; D call uncertain. V was trimmed by 0 bases and J by 4 bases, leaving 10 bases between them. The germline CDR1 and CDR2 sequences are SGHRS and YFSETQ. The CDR3 extends over 14 amino acids. In DNA, the CDR3 is TGCGCCAGCAGCTTGGAGGAACAGATCACTGAAGCTTTCTTT. It specifies CASSLEEQITEAFF.

The V and J genes are TRBV2 and TRBJ2-7, with a weak D call TRBD1 (6 bases). Germline CDR1 reads SNHLY; CDR2 reads FYNNEI. This CDR3 is 15 amino acids long. The ends were cut back, 6 bases at V and 5 bases at J, with 20 bases in the middle. The CDR3 region is CASRTPDRSSHEQYF. In nucleotides, the CDR3 is TGTGCCAGCAGAACCCCCGACAGGTCCAGCCACGAGCAGTACTTC.

The chain couples TRBV29-1 to TRBJ2-3; D is uncertain. The CDR3 runs 12 residues. Trimming shortened V by 4 bases and J by 2 bases, and 7 bases separated the two germline ends. CDR1 SQVTM and CDR2 ANQGSEA come from the germline V gene. CDR3 amino acids: CSVGPNTDTQYF. Here the CDR3 DNA reads TGCAGCGTTGGTCCTAACACAGATACGCAGTATTTT.

The gene calls are TRBV7-8 and TRBJ2-7; 8 bases are a match to TRBD1. Trimming took 6 bases from V and 6 from J; bases not matched to a gene: 10. The germline gives CDR1 SGHVS, CDR2 FQNEAQ. CDR3 length: 14 amino acids. The DNA of the CDR3 is TGTGCCAGCAGTTCTACAGGGGGATGGGGCGAGCAGTACTTC. Its protein product is CASSSTGGWGEQYF.

The chain recombines TRBV10-2 with TRBJ2-1; perhaps TRBD2 as D (5 bases). V was clipped by 3 bases and J by 6 bases, with 9 bases between them. The CDR3 runs to 13 residues. From germline, CDR1 is WSHSY and CDR2 SAAADI. The CDR3 reads CASSEAATNEQFF. CDR3 sequence (DNA): TGCGCCAGCAGTGAAGCGGCTACCAATGAGCAGTTCTTC.

This chain uses TRBV5-1 with TRBJ1-6, with TRBD1 matching 7 bases. V lost 1 base, J lost 7 bases, and 2 bases stayed unmatched. The length of the CDR3 is 14 residues. CDR1 is SGHRS and CDR2 is YFSETQ in the germline V gene. The CDR3 nucleotides read TGCGCCAGCAGCTTGTCAGGGGGGAATTCACCCCTCCACTTT. Protein: CASSLSGGNSPLHF.